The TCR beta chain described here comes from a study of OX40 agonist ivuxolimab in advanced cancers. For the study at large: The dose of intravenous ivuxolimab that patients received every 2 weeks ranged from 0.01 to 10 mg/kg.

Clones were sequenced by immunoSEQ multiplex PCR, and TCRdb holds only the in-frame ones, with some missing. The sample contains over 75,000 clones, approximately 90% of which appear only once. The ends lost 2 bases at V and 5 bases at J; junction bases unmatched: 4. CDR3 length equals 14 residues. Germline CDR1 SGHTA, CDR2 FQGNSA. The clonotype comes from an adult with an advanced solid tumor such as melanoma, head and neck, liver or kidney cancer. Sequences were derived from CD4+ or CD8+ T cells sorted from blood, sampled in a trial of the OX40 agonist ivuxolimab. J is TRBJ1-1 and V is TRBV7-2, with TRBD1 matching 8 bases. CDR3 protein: CASSLLQGGTEAFF. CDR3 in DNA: TGTGCCAGCAGCTTACTACAGGGGGGGACTGAAGCTTTCTTT.